A selection of T cell receptor beta chains follows, all from one sample in a study of CXCR4 blockade with PD-1 therapy in pancreatic cancer. The data were produced by immunoSEQ multiplex PCR, yet TCRdb's version contains in-frame clones alone and is incomplete. The table includes some 6,200 clones, roughly 35% detected once. Specimen: tumor tissue. The receptors originated from a human donor with pancreatic ductal adenocarcinoma. CDR3s include the opening cysteine and the closing phenylalanine or tryptophan. Each record gives: D gene, V gene, J gene, clone size, CDR3 protein, CDR3 DNA. A D gene is named only where the DNA matches it firmly. The size entry is marked missing in some rows and otherwise reads once, few, many or a size class.

-	TRBV2	TRBJ1-2	few	CASRDRPNYGYTF	TGTGCCAGCAGGGACAGACCTAACTATGGCTACACCTTC
-	TRBV5-1	TRBJ1-4	few	CASSLTSGNERKLFF	TGCGCCAGCAGCTTGACTTCAGGGAATGAACGAAAACTGTTTTTT
TRBD1	TRBV15	TRBJ1-1	-	CATSREKGANTEAFF	TGTGCCACCAGCAGAGAGAAGGGGGCGAACACTGAAGCTTTCTTT
-	TRBV28	TRBJ1-2	few	CASSLGGGGYTF	TGTGCCAGCAGTTTGGGGGGAGGAGGCTACACCTTC
-	TRBV19	TRBJ2-1	once	CASSPPESSHNEQFF	TGTGCCAGTAGTCCCCCGGAGAGTAGCCACAATGAGCAGTTCTTC
-	TRBV14	TRBJ1-3	-	CASSRLGGSSGNTIYF	TGTGCCAGCAGCCGCCTCGGCGGATCCTCTGGAAACACCATATATTTT
-	TRBV28	TRBJ2-3	few	CASISNRGGSRTDTQYF	TGTGCCAGCATCTCCAACAGGGGGGGTTCCCGCACAGATACGCAGTATTTT
-	TRBV9	TRBJ2-1	-	CASSVEGVALNEQFF	TGTGCCAGCAGCGTTGAGGGAGTTGCCCTCAATGAGCAGTTCTTC
-	TRBV5-1	TRBJ2-3	-	CASSLAGHRTDTQYF	TGCGCCAGCAGCTTGGCCGGACACCGCACAGATACGCAGTATTTT
TRBD2	TRBV18	TRBJ2-7	-	CASSPGLARTYEQYF	TGTGCCAGCTCACCCGGACTAGCGAGAACCTACGAGCAGTACTTC
TRBD2	TRBV6-8	TRBJ2-7	-	CAISGRGNSYEQYF	TGTGCCATCAGTGGGCGGGGGAACTCCTACGAGCAGTACTTC
TRBD1	TRBV11-3	TRBJ1-4	-	CASSPGTGKEKLFF	TGTGCCAGCAGTCCCGGGACAGGGAAAGAAAAACTGTTTTTT
-	TRBV11-3	TRBJ2-2	few	CASSLAGYTGELFF	TGTGCCAGCAGCTTGGCAGGGTACACCGGGGAGCTGTTTTTT
TRBD1	TRBV18	TRBJ1-1	few	CASSPRTGYLEAFF	TGTGCCAGCTCACCTAGGACAGGTTACCTTGAAGCTTTCTTT
-	TRBV19	TRBJ1-5	-	CASGPPYNQPQHF	TGTGCCAGCGGACCTCCCTACAATCAGCCCCAGCATTTT
-	TRBV19	TRBJ2-1	large	CASSGLEGLVNEQFF	TGTGCCAGTAGTGGGTTAGAGGGGCTGGTGAATGAGCAGTTCTTC
TRBD1	TRBV9	TRBJ2-2	few	CASSVNRDRGSGELFF	TGTGCCAGCAGCGTGAACCGGGACAGGGGCAGCGGGGAGCTGTTTTTT
-	TRBV19	TRBJ1-2	-	CASSTRQGNYGYTF	TGTGCCAGTAGTACCCGCCAGGGCAACTATGGCTACACCTTC
-	TRBV18	TRBJ2-2	once	CASSPTSKGSTGELFF	TGTGCCAGCTCACCGACTAGTAAGGGATCCACCGGGGAGCTGTTTTTT
-	TRBV19	TRBJ2-7	-	CASSSLEGLSYEQYF	TGTGCCAGTAGTTCATTGGAGGGTCTCTCCTACGAGCAGTACTTC
-	TRBV29-1	TRBJ1-3	once	CSVGQSGNTIYF	TGCAGCGTTGGACAGTCTGGAAACACCATATATTTT
TRBD2	TRBV28	TRBJ2-2	once	CASSVTSGYTGELFF	TGTGCCAGCAGTGTGACTAGCGGATACACCGGGGAGCTGTTTTTT
TRBD2	TRBV18	TRBJ2-3	once	CASSPTSGRFSTDTQYF	TGTGCCAGCTCACCAACTAGCGGGAGGTTTAGCACAGATACGCAGTATTTT
-	TRBV19	TRBJ2-1	-	CASTSSYNEQFF	TGTGCCAGTACTAGCTCCTACAATGAGCAGTTCTTC
TRBD1	TRBV5-1	TRBJ1-1	few	CASGRDSSNTEAFF	TGCGCCAGCGGTCGGGACAGTTCGAACACTGAAGCTTTCTTT
TRBD1	TRBV6-8	TRBJ1-2	many	CASEGQSYGYTF	TGTGCCAGCGAGGGACAGTCCTATGGCTACACCTTC
-	TRBV6-7	TRBJ2-5	many	CASSYTGPETQYF	TGTGCCAGCAGTTACACAGGGCCAGAGACCCAGTACTTC
-	TRBV19	TRBJ2-1	few	CASTHRSTYSSYNEQFF	TGTGCCAGTACGCACAGGTCCACTTATAGCTCCTACAATGAGCAGTTCTTC
-	TRBV9	TRBJ2-5	-	CATRQEVETQYF	TGTGCCACCCGACAGGAGGTGGAGACCCAGTACTTC
TRBD2	TRBV28	TRBJ2-1	-	CASSPSGMVHNEQFF	TGTGCCAGCAGTCCTAGCGGGATGGTCCACAATGAGCAGTTCTTC
-	TRBV11-3	TRBJ2-2	many	CASSLGGGDGSGELFF	TGTGCCAGCAGCTTAGGAGGGGGTGACGGCTCCGGGGAGCTGTTTTTT
-	TRBV6-8	TRBJ1-3	-	CASSGIFGNTIYF	TGTGCCAGCAGTGGTATCTTTGGAAACACCATATATTTT